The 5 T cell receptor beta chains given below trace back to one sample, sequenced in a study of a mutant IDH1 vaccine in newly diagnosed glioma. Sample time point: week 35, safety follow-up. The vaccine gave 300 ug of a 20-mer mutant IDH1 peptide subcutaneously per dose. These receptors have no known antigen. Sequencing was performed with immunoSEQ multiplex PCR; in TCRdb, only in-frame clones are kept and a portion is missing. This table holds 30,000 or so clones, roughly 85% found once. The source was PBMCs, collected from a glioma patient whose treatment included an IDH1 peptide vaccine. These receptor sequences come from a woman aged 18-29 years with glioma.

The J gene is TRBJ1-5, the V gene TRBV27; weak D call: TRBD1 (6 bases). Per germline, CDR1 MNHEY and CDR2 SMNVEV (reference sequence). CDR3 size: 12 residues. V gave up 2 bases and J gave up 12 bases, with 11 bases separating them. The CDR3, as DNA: TGTGCCAGCAGTTTAATAGGGGGGATCCAGCATTTT. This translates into CASSLIGGIQHF.

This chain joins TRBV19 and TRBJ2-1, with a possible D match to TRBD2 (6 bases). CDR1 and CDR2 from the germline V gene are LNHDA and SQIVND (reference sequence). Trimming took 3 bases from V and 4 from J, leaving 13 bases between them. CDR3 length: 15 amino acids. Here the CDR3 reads CASSMATRTYNEQFF. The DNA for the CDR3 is TGTGCCAGTAGTATGGCGACTAGAACATACAATGAGCAGTTCTTC.

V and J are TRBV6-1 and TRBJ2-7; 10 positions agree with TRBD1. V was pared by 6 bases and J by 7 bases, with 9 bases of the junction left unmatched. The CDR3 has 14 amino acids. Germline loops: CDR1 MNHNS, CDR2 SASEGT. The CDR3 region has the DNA TGTGCCAGCAGCCCGACAGGGGGCTGGGAAGAGCAGTACTTC. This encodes CASSPTGGWEEQYF.

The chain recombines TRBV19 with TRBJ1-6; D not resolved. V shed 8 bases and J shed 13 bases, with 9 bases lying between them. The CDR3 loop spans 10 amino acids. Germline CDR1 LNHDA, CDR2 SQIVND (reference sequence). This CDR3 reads CASGVIPLHF. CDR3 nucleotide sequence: TGTGCCAGTGGAGTTATCCCCCTCCACTTT.

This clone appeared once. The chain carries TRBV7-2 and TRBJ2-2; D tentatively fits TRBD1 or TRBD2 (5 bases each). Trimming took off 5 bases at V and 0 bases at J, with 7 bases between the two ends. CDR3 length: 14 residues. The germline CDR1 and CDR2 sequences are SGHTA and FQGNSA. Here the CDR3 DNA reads TGTGCCAGCAGCCGGGACGCGAACACCGGGGAGCTGTTTTTT. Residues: CASSRDANTGELFF.